This T cell receptor (beta chain) was retrieved from a study of regulatory T cells in long-lasting Graves disease. Time point defined: persistent/refractory GD, antithyroid drugs over 5 years with positive TRAb. PBMCs were the source of the RNA used for TCR sequencing. Construction of the TCR beta libraries employed iRepertoire HTBI primers in conjunction with Arm-PCR of CDR3 regions. TCRdb fed the multiplex PCR reads into MiXCR, producing one record per CDR3 protein. Of more than 300,000 distinct CDR3 sequences in the sample, roughly a fifth were seen once. This clonotype was seen many times. The CDR3 sequence is 13 residues long. V was cut by 6 bases and J by 2 bases, with 10 bases left in between. Germline values: CDR1 LGHNT, CDR2 FRNRAP.

Here the sequenced sample was peripheral blood mononuclear cells (PBMCs), taken when the disease was refractory, from a patient treated with antithyroid drugs. The V call is TRBV12-5, the J call TRBJ1-2; tentative D call: TRBD1 (6 bases). The receptor was isolated from a female donor with Graves disease. The CDR3 sequence is CASGHGQNYGYTF. The CDR3 DNA reads as TGTGCTAGTGGGCACGGACAGAACTATGGCTACACCTTC.